The text below deals with one T cell receptor (beta chain). The PCR used 60 Vbeta and 13 Jbeta primers. Original analysis: Later, 65 million to 85 million unique TCR beta chains were counted in an analysis, and roughly 11 million of them were shared. TCRdb's copy holds only in-frame clones and misses some; the assay was immunoSEQ multiplex PCR. The V and J calls and clone size are taken from that table; D and trimming were inferred from the DNA. The sample lists approximately 210,000 clones; about four fifths were seen once. This record belongs to a study of cytomegalovirus exposure and HLA in healthy donors. Germline assignment: CDR1 SGHDT and CDR2 YYEEEE. There are 14 residues in the CDR3. V lost 3 bases, J lost 0 bases, and 6 bases lay in between.

This TCR was recovered from a girl under 18 in good health and CMV-seropositive. The V and J genes are TRBV5-6 and TRBJ1-4; no firm D call. The sample taken for sequencing was PBMCs. CDR3 sequence: CASSYRATNEKLFF. The CDR3 DNA is TGTGCCAGCAGCTATCGTGCAACTAATGAAAAACTGTTTTTT.